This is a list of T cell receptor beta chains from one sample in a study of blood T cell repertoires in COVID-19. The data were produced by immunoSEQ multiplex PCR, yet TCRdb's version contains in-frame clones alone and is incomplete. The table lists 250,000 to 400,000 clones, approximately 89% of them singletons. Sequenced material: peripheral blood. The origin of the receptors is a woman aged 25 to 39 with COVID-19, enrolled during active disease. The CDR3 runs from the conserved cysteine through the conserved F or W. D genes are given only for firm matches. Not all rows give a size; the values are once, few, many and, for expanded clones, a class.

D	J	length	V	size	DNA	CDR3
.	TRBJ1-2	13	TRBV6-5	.	TGTGCCAGCAGTATAACAGGGATATATGGCTACACCTTC	CASSITGIYGYTF
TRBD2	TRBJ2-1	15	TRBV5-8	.	TGTGCCAGCAGCTGGGCTAGCGGGGGGGCCTATGAGCAGTTCTTC	CASSWASGGAYEQFF
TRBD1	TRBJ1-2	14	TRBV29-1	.	TGCAGCGTTGTAGGACAGGGGTGGAACTATGGCTACACCTTC	CSVVGQGWNYGYTF
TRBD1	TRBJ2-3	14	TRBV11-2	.	TGTGCCAGCAGCTTAGGGACAGGGTTGGATACGCAGTATTTT	CASSLGTGLDTQYF
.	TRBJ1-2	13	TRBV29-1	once	TGCAGCGTTGAGAAAATGGCAGACTATGGCTACACCTTC	CSVEKMADYGYTF
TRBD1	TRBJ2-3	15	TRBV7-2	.	TGTGCCAGCAGCATTCAGGGGGCTCGAACAGATACGCAGTATTTT	CASSIQGARTDTQYF
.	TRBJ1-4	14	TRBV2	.	TGTGCCAGCAGTCGAGGGCGAACTAATGAAAAACTGTTTTTT	CASSRGRTNEKLFF
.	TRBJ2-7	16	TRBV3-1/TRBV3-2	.	TGTGCCAGCAGCCAAGACCCCGGAGGGGAGATCCACGAGCAGTACTTC	CASSQDPGGEIHEQYF
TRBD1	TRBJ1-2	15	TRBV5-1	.	TGCGCCAGCAGCTTGGGGTCCGGGACAGGGGATGGCTACACCTTC	CASSLGSGTGDGYTF
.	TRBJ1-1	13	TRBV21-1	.	TGTGCCAGCAGCACTAGAGTGAACACTGAAGCTTTCTTT	CASSTRVNTEAFF
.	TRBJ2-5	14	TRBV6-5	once	TGTGCCAGCAAAGGCACAGGGATCCAAGAGACCCAGTACTTC	CASKGTGIQETQYF
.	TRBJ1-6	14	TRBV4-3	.	TGCGCCAGCAGCCACAACAGTTATAATTCACCCCTCCACTTT	CASSHNSYNSPLHF
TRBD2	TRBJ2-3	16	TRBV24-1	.	TGTGCCACCGGGGGACTAGCGGGGGGGCCACGAGATACGCAGTATTTT	CATGGLAGGPRDTQYF
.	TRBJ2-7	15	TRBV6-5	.	TGTGCCAGCAGGCGACCATCGGGGGACTCCTACGAGCAGTACTTC	CASRRPSGDSYEQYF
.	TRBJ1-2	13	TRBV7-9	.	TGTGCCAGCAGCTTAACTACGTACTATGGCTACACCTTC	CASSLTTYYGYTF
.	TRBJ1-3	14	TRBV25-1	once	TGTGCCAGCACAATGACAGGCTCTGGAAACACCATATATTTT	CASTMTGSGNTIYF
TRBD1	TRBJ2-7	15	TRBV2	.	TGTGCCAGCAGTCGGGACAGGGGGGGATCCTACGAGCAGTACTTC	CASSRDRGGSYEQYF
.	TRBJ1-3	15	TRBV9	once	TGTGCCAGCAGCATAGGGCCTTCCTCTGGAAACACCATATATTTT	CASSIGPSSGNTIYF
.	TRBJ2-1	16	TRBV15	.	TGTGCCACCAGCCCCCGGGGTAGGGAGAGGGTGCATGAGCAGTTCTTC	CATSPRGRERVHEQFF